The rows below give T cell receptor beta chains drawn from one sample of a study of T cells in Graves' hyperthyroidism and ophthalmopathy. TCRdb called the multiplex PCR reads again in MiXCR, with one record for every CDR3 protein. This sample carries about 420,000 distinct CDR3 sequences, roughly an eighth of them seen once, and the ten largest clones take 5.3%. Sequenced material: blood. The receptors here all came from a woman aged 18-29 years with Graves' hyperthyroidism. CDR3s include the opening cysteine and the closing phenylalanine or tryptophan. The D gene is left open where the match is weak. The size of a clone is reported for some rows only, either as once, few or many, or as a class for expanded clones.

TRBV10-3	.	.	TRBJ2-3	CAISTTTDTQYF	TGTGCCATCAGTACTACCACAGATACGCAGTATTTT
TRBV19	few	.	TRBJ1-1	CASRWGTGPSVAFF	TGTGCCAGTAGGTGGGGTACTGGGCCATCGGTCGCTTTCTTT
TRBV18	many	.	TRBJ1-6	CASSPRDNSPLHF	TGTGCCAGCTCACCACGGGACAATTCACCCCTCCACTTT
TRBV19	.	.	TRBJ2-7	CASSTGTGIYYEQYF	TGTGCCAGTAGCACAGGGACTGGAATTTACTACGAGCAGTACTTC
TRBV28	few	.	TRBJ2-2	CASTLGRSNFGELFF	TGTGCCAGCACCCTGGGACGGTCGAATTTCGGGGAGCTGTTTTTT
TRBV7-9	many	.	TRBJ1-2	CASSYQDTPPDRRNYGYTF	TGTGCCAGCAGCTATCAAGACACACCCCCAGACCGCCGGAACTATGGCTACACCTTC
TRBV6-5	many	TRBD1	TRBJ1-2	CASSYSGTGGDGYTF	TGTGCCAGCAGTTACTCGGGGACAGGGGGCGACGGCTACACCTTC
TRBV19	.	.	TRBJ2-5	CASSITQGGRQETQYF	TGTGCCAGTAGTATCACGCAGGGTGGCCGACAAGAGACCCAGTACTTC
TRBV9	few	.	TRBJ2-1	CASSVGGGYDNEQFF	TGTGCCAGCAGCGTAGGTGGGGGCTATGACAATGAGCAGTTCTTC
TRBV4-2	.	TRBD2	TRBJ2-5	CASSRGLAGNQETQYF	TGTGCCAGCAGCCGCGGATTAGCGGGGAACCAAGAGACCCAGTACTTC
TRBV7-9	many	.	TRBJ1-1	CASSFGDGHTEAFF	TGTGCCAGCAGCTTCGGGGACGGCCACACTGAAGCTTTCTTT
TRBV2	many	.	TRBJ2-7	CASRTLGVYEQYF	TGTGCCAGCAGGACCTTAGGTGTATACGAGCAGTACTTC
TRBV6-1	many	.	TRBJ2-1	CASSVGTRNNEQFF	TGTGCCAGCAGTGTTGGGACTCGAAACAATGAGCAGTTCTTC
TRBV5-1	many	.	TRBJ1-4	CASRGTGRGEEKLFF	TGCGCCAGCAGGGGGACGGGACGCGGAGAAGAAAAACTGTTTTTT
TRBV7-9	many	TRBD1	TRBJ2-7	CASSLVGQSYEQYF	TGTGCCAGCAGCTTGGTGGGACAGTCCTACGAGCAGTACTTC
TRBV10-3	many	.	TRBJ1-5	CAISNSGSNQPQHF	TGTGCCATCAGTAACAGTGGTAGCAATCAGCCCCAGCATTTT
TRBV18	few	.	TRBJ1-5	CASSQNTNVQPQHF	TGTGCCAGCTCGCAGAACACGAACGTCCAGCCCCAGCATTTT